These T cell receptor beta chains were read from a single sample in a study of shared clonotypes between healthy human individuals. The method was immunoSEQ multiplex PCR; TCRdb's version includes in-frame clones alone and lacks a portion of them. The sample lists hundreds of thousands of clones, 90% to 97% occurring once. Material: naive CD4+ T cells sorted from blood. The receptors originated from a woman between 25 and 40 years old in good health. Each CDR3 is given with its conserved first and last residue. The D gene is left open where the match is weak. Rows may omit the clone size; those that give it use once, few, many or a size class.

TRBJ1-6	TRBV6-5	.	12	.	CASSYSNSPLHF	TGTGCCAGCAGTTACTCCAATTCACCCCTCCACTTT
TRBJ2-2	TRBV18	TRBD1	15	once	CASSPGQGATGELFF	TGTGCCAGCTCTCCGGGACAGGGGGCCACCGGGGAGCTGTTTTTT
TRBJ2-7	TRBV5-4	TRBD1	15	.	CASSLGTGNPYEQYF	TGTGCCAGCAGCTTGGGGACAGGTAACCCCTACGAGCAGTACTTC
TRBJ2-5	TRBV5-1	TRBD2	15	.	CASSWTSGRAETQYF	TGCGCCAGCAGCTGGACTAGCGGGAGGGCAGAGACCCAGTACTTC
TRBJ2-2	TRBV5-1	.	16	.	CASSLAEQGNTGELFF	TGCGCCAGCAGCTTGGCTGAACAGGGGAACACCGGGGAGCTGTTTTTT
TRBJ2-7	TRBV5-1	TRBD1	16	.	CASSYYRQGAFGEQYF	TGCGCCAGCAGCTACTACCGACAGGGGGCATTCGGCGAGCAGTACTTC
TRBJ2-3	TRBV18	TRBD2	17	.	CASSPLGTSGRTDTQYF	TGTGCCAGCTCACCTCTCGGGACTAGCGGGAGGACAGATACGCAGTATTTT
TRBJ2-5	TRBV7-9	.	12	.	CASSLAEETQYF	TGTGCCAGCAGCTTAGCGGAAGAGACCCAGTACTTC
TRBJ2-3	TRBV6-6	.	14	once	CASIYGEGTDTQYF	TGTGCCAGCATTTATGGAGAGGGCACAGATACGCAGTATTTT
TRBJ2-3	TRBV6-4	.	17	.	CASSEGTGVFNTDTQYF	TGTGCCAGCAGTGAGGGGACGGGGGTGTTTAACACAGATACGCAGTATTTT
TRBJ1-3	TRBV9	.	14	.	CASTTGKTGNTIYF	TGTGCCAGCACCACAGGGAAAACTGGAAACACCATATATTTT
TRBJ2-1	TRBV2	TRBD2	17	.	CASSKSSGMISYNEQFF	TGTGCCAGCAGTAAGTCTAGCGGGATGATTTCCTACAATGAGCAGTTCTTC
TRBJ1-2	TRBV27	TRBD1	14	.	CASSFGQANYGYTF	TGTGCCAGCAGTTTCGGACAGGCCAACTATGGCTACACCTTC
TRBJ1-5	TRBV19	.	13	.	CASSLTGNQPQHF	TGTGCCAGTAGTTTAACAGGTAATCAGCCCCAGCATTTT
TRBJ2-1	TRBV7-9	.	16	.	CASSPSFGTAGSEQFF	TGTGCCAGCAGCCCCTCTTTCGGGACAGCCGGGAGTGAGCAGTTCTTC
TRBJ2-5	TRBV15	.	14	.	CATSRGDSAETQYF	TGTGCCACCAGCAGAGGTGACAGCGCTGAGACCCAGTACTTC
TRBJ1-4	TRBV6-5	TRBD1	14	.	CASRTGTGVEKLFF	TGTGCCAGCAGGACCGGGACAGGGGTTGAAAAACTGTTTTTT
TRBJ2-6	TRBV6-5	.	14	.	CASSYGAGANVLTF	TGTGCCAGCAGTTACGGGGCTGGGGCCAACGTCCTGACTTTC
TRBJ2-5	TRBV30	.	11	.	CAWRYSETQYF	TGTGCCTGGAGATACTCGGAGACCCAGTACTTC
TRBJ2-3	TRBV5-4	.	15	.	CASSLSRGGTDTQYF	TGTGCCAGCAGCTTGTCTCGCGGGGGCACAGATACGCAGTATTTT
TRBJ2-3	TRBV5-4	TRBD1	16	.	CASSTYRDRGTDTQYF	TGTGCCAGCAGCACATACCGGGACAGGGGGACGGATACGCAGTATTTT
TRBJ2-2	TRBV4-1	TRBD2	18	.	CASSQGLAGGINTGELFF	TGCGCCAGCAGCCAAGGCCTAGCGGGAGGGATAAACACCGGGGAGCTGTTTTTT
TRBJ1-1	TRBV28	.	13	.	CASSLLGRAEAFF	TGTGCCAGCAGTCTCCTCGGCAGGGCTGAAGCTTTCTTT
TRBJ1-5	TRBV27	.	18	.	CASSLRWAGNDRNQPQHF	TGTGCCAGCAGTTTACGTTGGGCAGGCAACGATCGCAATCAGCCCCAGCATTTT
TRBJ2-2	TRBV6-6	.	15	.	CASSYNPRNTGELFF	TGTGCCAGCAGTTATAATCCAAGGAACACCGGGGAGCTGTTTTTT